These 5 T cell receptor beta chains came from one sample sequenced in a study of blood T cells in healthy people across ages. A second PCR of 7 to 11 cycles used a sample-barcoded 5' primer and a J-beta primer mix. TCRdb independently ran MiXCR on the 5' RACE reads; one entry per CDR3 protein. The data hold over a million distinct CDR3 sequences, with 40% to 45% observed a single time. Sequencing was done on a sample of blood. The source of these receptors is a woman aged 55 to 70 in good health.

This clonotype appeared once. This chain joins TRBV12-3 or TRBV12-4 and TRBJ2-7; weak D call: TRBD1 (6 bases). Trimming stripped 5 bases from V and 1 base from J, with 15 bases between. This CDR3 has 15 amino acids. CDR3 bases: TGTGCCAGCAGTCCTACAGGGTCGTATTCCTACGAGCAGTACTTC. It is translated as CASSPTGSYSYEQYF.

In this sample, this clonotype turned up a few times. This chain links TRBV20-1 with TRBJ2-1; TRBD1 is a possible D gene (5 bases). The last part of the DNA fits TRBJ2-7 better; the J call may be wrong. Per the germline V gene, CDR1 is DFQATT and CDR2 is SNEGSKA (reference sequence). The CDR3 is 14 residues long. The DNA for the CDR3 is TGCAGTGCTAGAAAGGGGCCCCGGTACAATGAGCAGTACTTC. It yields the protein CSARKGPRYNEQYF.

The J gene is TRBJ2-2, the V gene TRBV25-1, with no clear D. The CDR3 runs to 15 residues. The germline V and J ends were trimmed by 0 bases and 1 base, with 6 bases remaining between them. The germline V gene has CDR1 MGHDK and CDR2 SYGVNS. The CDR3 sequence is CASSEYNRNTGELFF. In DNA form, the CDR3 reads TGTGCCAGCAGTGAATACAATCGGAACACCGGGGAGCTGTTTTTT.

As for this clonotype: Possible read error: a much larger clone is one base away. This sequence joins TRBV6-5 and TRBJ2-5; 7 nucleotides line up with TRBD2. The J call may be in error: the DNA end matches TRBJ2-7 better. Germline CDR1 reads MNHEY; CDR2 reads SVGAGI. The CDR3 runs 16 residues. The DNA of the CDR3 is TGTGCCAGCAGTTCCGCGGGAGCCGGGGTGAGCTACGAGCAGTACTTC. Amino acid sequence: CASSSAGAGVSYEQYF.

The V gene is TRBV27, the J gene TRBJ1-1, with a possible D match to TRBD1 (5 bases). Germline loops: CDR1 MNHEY, CDR2 SMNVEV (reference sequence). Trimming left V 4 bases short and J 5 bases short, with 17 bases between. This CDR3 spans 15 amino acids. The CDR3 DNA is TGTGCCAGCAGTTCCCCGAGCTCGGACAAAACTGAAGCTTTCTTT. Protein: CASSSPSSDKTEAFF.